Below are 5 T cell receptor beta chains sequenced from a single sample in a study of blood T cell repertoires in COVID-19. Using immunoSEQ multiplex PCR, the repertoire was profiled, and TCRdb retains in-frame clones only, with some absent. The sample holds over 150,000 clones, roughly four fifths seen once. The sample taken for sequencing was peripheral blood. Every receptor here comes from a woman between 50 and 59 years old with acute or convalescent COVID-19.

Here the CDR3 reads CASSYGNTEAFF. CDR3 nucleotide sequence: TGTGCCAGCTCATACGGGAACACTGAAGCTTTCTTT. The chain employs TRBV18 and TRBJ1-1; unclear D gene. The V and J ends lost 5 bases and 1 base respectively, with 5 bases between them. CDR1 is KGHSH and CDR2 is LQKENI in the germline V gene. CDR3 length equals 12 residues.

This clone turned up a few times. J is TRBJ1-5 and V is TRBV28; 10 nucleotides align to TRBD1. CDR1 and CDR2 from the germline V gene are MDHEN and SYDVKM. This CDR3 is 15 amino acids long. With V trimmed by 6 bases and J by 6 bases, 8 bases remained unmatched. The CDR3: CASSQGTGVFQPQHF. The CDR3 DNA reads as TGTGCCAGCAGCCAAGGGACAGGGGTCTTTCAGCCCCAGCATTTT.

The J gene is TRBJ2-3, the V gene TRBV19; 13 nucleotides line up with TRBD2. Trimming removed 1 base from V and 6 bases from J; junction bases left unmatched: 7. CDR3 length equals 17 residues. The germline V gene has CDR1 LNHDA and CDR2 SQIVND (reference sequence). Here the CDR3 DNA reads TGTGCCAGTAGTATAGGGACTAGCGGGGGCCGTCGCGATACGCAGTATTTT. The encoded protein is CASSIGTSGGRRDTQYF.

The V gene is TRBV5-4, the J gene TRBJ1-2, with 8 bases aligning to TRBD1. Trimming cost V 4 bases and J 4 bases; bases outside gene matches: 9. The CDR3 runs 15 residues. CDR1 is SGHNT, CDR2 YYREEE, per germline (reference sequence). CDR3 protein: CASSHGTGPFYGYTF. CDR3 DNA sequence: TGTGCCAGCAGCCACGGGACAGGACCTTTCTATGGCTACACCTTC.

The V and J genes are TRBV10-1 and TRBJ1-2; D gene unclear. This CDR3 has 13 amino acids. Germline CDR1 WNHNN, CDR2 SYGVQD (reference sequence). V shed 8 bases and J shed 4 bases, with 14 bases lying between them. The CDR3 reads CASPSGRGYGYTF. CDR3 in DNA: TGCGCCAGCCCCTCAGGTCGGGGCTATGGCTACACCTTC.